The source of this T cell receptor beta chain is a study of T cell responses to AZD1222 COVID-19 vaccine. Germline CDR1 reads MNHEY; CDR2 reads SVGAGI. The CDR3 consists of 15 residues. Trimming pared 7 bases from V and 4 bases from J, leaving 16 bases between. Measured with immunoSEQ multiplex PCR; TCRdb has only the in-frame clones, and not every one. Among more than 70,000 clones listed, 85% to 95% were seen once. This sample comprised peripheral blood, obtained 28 days after the second AZD1222 dose. This clonotype originated in an adult who received the AZD1222 COVID-19 vaccine. The V call is TRBV6-5, the J call TRBJ2-2; possibly TRBD1 or TRBD2 for D (7 bases each). DNA of the CDR3: TGTGCCAGCACTGGGAGGGGGCGGATCACCGGGGAGCTGTTTTTT. Residues: CASTGRGRITGELFF.